The entry below gives a single T cell receptor beta chain sequence along with its context. The data are from a study of blood T cell repertoires in COVID-19. On the study more broadly: Donors in the United States, Italy and Spain gave samples during acute or convalescent COVID-19. Sources were T cells, B-cell-depleted T cells, or PBMCs; the material itself was cDNA or gDNA.

How the authors handled the data: Cell counts per sample came from amplifying reference gene primers. Clones were read by immunoSEQ multiplex PCR, and TCRdb kept only the in-frame ones, dropping some. D and trimming were read from the DNA, whereas the V and J calls and clone size are those reported in that table. Among 150,000 to 200,000 clones listed, roughly 79% were seen once. The CDR3 totals 11 residues. V lost 10 bases and J 3 bases, leaving 9 bases between the germline ends. The V gene's germline CDR1 is MNHEY and CDR2 SVGAGI. The specimen sequenced was peripheral blood. The V call is TRBV6-5, the J call TRBJ1-2; TRBD1 might be the D (6 bases). The clonotype originates from a man aged 55-75 years with active or convalescent COVID-19. Written as DNA, the CDR3 is TGTGCCACCACAGGGTACTATGGCTACACCTTC. Encoded protein: CATTGYYGYTF.